This TCR beta chain was obtained from a study of blood T cell repertoires in COVID-19. As for the study in general: T cells, B-cell-depleted T cells, or PBMCs provided the cDNA or gDNA that served as material.

The CDR3 sequence is 14 residues long. Per the germline V gene, CDR1 is SGHDT and CDR2 is YYEEEE. Trimming cost V 4 bases and J 6 bases; bases outside gene matches: 5. Libraries were prepared by immunoSEQ multiplex PCR; TCRdb keeps only in-frame clonotypes and omits some of them. This sample has 150,000 to 200,000 clones, with roughly 86% found just once. Sequencing input: peripheral blood. This sequence joins TRBV5-6 and TRBJ2-1; 9 nucleotides match TRBD2. The source of this sequence is a woman aged 50 to 60 with acute or convalescent COVID-19. The CDR3 DNA reads as TGTGCCAGCAGCCTCAGCGGGAGGATCAATGAGCAGTTCTTC. Protein product: CASSLSGRINEQFF. Looking up the rest from reference TRBV5-6 and TRBJ2-1 gives the full variable domain: DAGVTQSPTHLIKTRGQQVTLRCSPKSGHDTVSWYQQALGQGPQFIFQYYEEEERQRGNFPDRFSGHQFPNYSSELNVNALLLGDSALYLCASSLSGRINEQFFGPGTRLTVL.